Sequencing of this TCR beta chain was carried out in a study of neurological immune-mediated disorders. Regarding the study as a whole: Falling below healthy controls, multiple sclerosis showed the least TCR clonal expansion, while HTLV-1-associated myelopathy showed the most.

This clonotype was seen repeatedly, ten times or more. The antigen remains undetermined. The V gene lost 2 bases and the J gene lost 2 bases, with 4 bases spanning the gap. This CDR3 contains 12 residues. Germline CDR1 SGHRS, CDR2 YFSETQ. The cDNA came from 5'RACE with 10-nucleotide random UMIs. MiXCR, run by TCRdb on the 5' RACE reads, gives a single entry per CDR3 protein. The table lists roughly 62,000 distinct CDR3 sequences, over 2% of them singletons. This chain uses TRBV5-1 with TRBJ2-5; D gene ambiguous. This clonotype originated in a man aged 45-60 years with multiple sclerosis. Sequencing input: PBMCs. In nucleotides, the CDR3 is TGCGCCAGCAGCTTACTTCAAGAGACCCAGTACTTC. This gives the protein CASSLLQETQYF.